A single sample gave rise to the 2 T cell receptor beta chains below, sequenced in a study of vaccination effects on CD4 cells after COVID-19. These receptors' targets are unknown. Assay: immunoSEQ multiplex PCR; the TCRdb copy retains only in-frame clones and omits some. The data contain about 64,000 clones, roughly 80% of them seen just once; the ten biggest clones take up 1.5% to 2%. Antigen-specific CD4+ T cells were expanded (with viral peptide pools) by the ViraFEST assay ahead of sequencing. Investigators separated out CD4+ T cells once more than nine days of culture had passed. All study participants received two doses of BNT162b2 or mRNA-1273 vaccine. This material consisted of CD4+ T cells from PBMCs cultured with HCoV-OC43 spike peptides, taken after COVID-19 vaccination. Subset meaning: HCoV-OC43 spike overlapping peptide pool stimulation. The receptors originated from a human donor who received a COVID-19 vaccine.

This clone came up a few times. The chain couples TRBV10-3 to TRBJ1-6; D ambiguous. The CDR3 totals 16 residues. V shed 2 bases and J shed 0 bases, with 8 bases lying between them. Germline values: CDR1 ENHRY, CDR2 SYGVKD. CDR3 sequence (DNA): TGTGCCATCAGTGAGACCGGGAGCTCCTATAATTCACCCCTCCACTTT. Translating gives CAISETGSSYNSPLHF.

V gene TRBV10-1 combines with J gene TRBJ1-1; TRBD1 agrees at 8 bases. This CDR3 region has 13 residues. Germline values: CDR1 WNHNN, CDR2 SYGVQD (reference sequence). V lost 5 bases to trimming and J lost 4 bases; unmatched junction nucleotides: 3. CDR3 sequence reads: CASSHRGSTEAFF. The CDR3 DNA follows: TGCGCCAGCAGTCACAGGGGGAGCACTGAAGCTTTCTTT.